The 19 T cell receptor beta chains in this list originate from one sample, sequenced in a study of blood T cell repertoires in COVID-19. Sequenced by immunoSEQ multiplex PCR; TCRdb stores in-frame clones only, minus some. The data hold about 63,000 clones, with roughly 78% observed a single time. Sequenced material: peripheral blood. The receptor source for this set is a human donor in a cohort sampled during active COVID-19.

This clone appeared a few times. V gene TRBV2 combines with J gene TRBJ1-6; a possible D gene is TRBD1 (6 bases). V lost 7 bases and J lost 7, with 11 bases in between. This CDR3 spans 13 amino acids. Germline assignment: CDR1 SNHLY and CDR2 FYNNEI. CDR3 nucleotide sequence: TGTGCCAGCACGGGGGGGCGGAATTCACCCCTCCACTTT. Its translation: CASTGGRNSPLHF.

The chain employs TRBV24-1 and TRBJ1-2, with a tentative D call TRBD1 (5 bases). Germline V lookup: CDR1 KGHDR, CDR2 SFDVKD. This CDR3 is built from 15 residues. V was clipped by 4 bases and J by 4 bases, with 15 bases between them. CDR3 coding DNA: TGTGCCACCAGTGACCACGGGGGACGAAGCTATGGCTACACCTTC. Its protein is CATSDHGGRSYGYTF.

The genes are TRBV28 and TRBJ1-2; no clear D. The CDR3 extends over 13 amino acids. The ends were cut back, 1 base at V and 1 base at J, with 4 bases in the middle. Germline V gene lookup returns CDR1 MDHEN and CDR2 SYDVKM. The CDR3 loop reads CASSLFLNYGYTF. CDR3 nucleotides: TGTGCCAGCAGTTTATTCCTTAACTATGGCTACACCTTC.

Details on this clone: Other DNA sequences from this sample encode an identical CDR3 as well. This rearrangement joins TRBV5-1 to TRBJ1-1; 7 nucleotides match TRBD1. Germline loops: CDR1 SGHRS, CDR2 YFSETQ. J was trimmed by 1 base and V by 4 bases; bases with no gene match: 4. The CDR3 has 14 residues. The CDR3 DNA reads as TGCGCCAGCAGCCGGCAGGGGGGGAACACTGAAGCTTTCTTT. Translating gives CASSRQGGNTEAFF.

The V call is TRBV28, the J call TRBJ2-7; the match to TRBD1 covers 9 bases. The CDR3 has 13 amino acids. Germline loops: CDR1 MDHEN, CDR2 SYDVKM. V shed 6 bases, J shed 2 bases, and the junction held 2 bases outside the gene matches. CDR3 coding DNA: TGTGCCAGCAGGGGACAGGGTGCCTACGAGCAGTACTTC. This codes for CASRGQGAYEQYF.

The chain is built from TRBV19 and TRBJ2-7, with TRBD2 matching over 8 bases. Germline assignment: CDR1 LNHDA and CDR2 SQIVND (reference sequence). Trimming removed 3 bases from V and 5 bases from J; junction bases left unmatched: 9. The CDR3 runs to 15 residues. CDR3 region: CASSMRGANSHEQYF. CDR3 coding DNA: TGTGCCAGTAGTATGCGGGGGGCGAATTCCCACGAGCAGTACTTC.

This chain links TRBV30 with TRBJ2-7, with a tentative D call TRBD2 (7 bases). From germline, CDR1 is GTSNPN and CDR2 SVGIG (reference sequence). The V and J ends lost 8 bases and 2 bases respectively, with 22 bases between them. There are 15 residues in the CDR3. The CDR3 bases are TGTGCCGGAAGAAGGACTCAAGGGGGGGCCTACGAGCAGTACTTC. It translates to CAGRRTQGGAYEQYF. The complete variable domain, with remaining parts taken from reference TRBV30 and TRBJ2-7, reads SQTIHQWPATLVQPVGSPLSLECTVEGTSNPNLYWYRQAAGRGLQLLFYSVGIGQISSEVPQNLSASRPQDRQFILSSKKLLLSDSGFYLCAGRRTQGGAYEQYFGPGTRLTVT.

In this sample, this clone turned up once. CDR3 bases: TGTGCCAGTAGTACTCTAACCGGGACAGGTGATTACAATGAGCAGTTCTTC. It is translated as CASSTLTGTGDYNEQFF. This chain uses TRBV19 with TRBJ2-1, with 8 nucleotides matching TRBD1. Germline V gene sequence: CDR1 LNHDA, CDR2 SQIVND (reference sequence). V shed 4 bases and J 4 bases; nucleotides not matched to a gene: 12. This CDR3 has 17 residues.

This clone was picked up many times. CDR3 DNA: TGTGCCAGCAGCTTGAGTGTGGAGCAGCCCCAGCATTTT. Its translation is CASSLSVEQPQHF. The chain joins TRBV7-9 to TRBJ1-5; no firm D call. CDR3 length equals 13 residues. Trimming removed 3 bases at V and 7 bases at J, with 10 bases between. Germline CDR1 SEHNR, CDR2 FQNEAQ (reference sequence).

CDR3 in DNA: TGTGCCAGCAGCCAAAGATTAAGGGCTCGGGAGACCGGGGAGCTGTTTTTT. Translated, it gives CASSQRLRARETGELFF. This chain joins TRBV14 and TRBJ2-2; D may be TRBD2 (6 bases). The germline V and J ends were trimmed by 2 bases and 5 bases, with 18 bases remaining between them. Germline CDR1 reads SGHDN; CDR2 reads FVKESK. The length of the CDR3 is 17 residues. Filled out from reference TRBV14 and TRBJ2-2, the complete variable domain reads EAGVTQFPSHSVIEKGQTVTLRCDPISGHDNLYWYRRVMGKEIKFLLHFVKESKQDESGMPNNRFLAERTGGTYSTLKVQPAELEDSGVYFCASSQRLRARETGELFFGEGSRLTVL.

The chain combines TRBV29-1 with TRBJ2-1; D unclear. CDR3 length: 11 amino acids. Germline V CDR1 and CDR2: SQVTM, ANQGSEA. V lost 6 bases, J lost 6 bases, and 9 bases lay in between. The CDR3 reads CSVLRFNEQFF. In nucleotides, the CDR3 is TGCAGCGTCCTCCGTTTCAATGAGCAGTTCTTC.

This clone was counted once. The genes are TRBV18 and TRBJ2-5; D gene uncertain. V dropped 6 bases and J dropped 3 bases, with 11 bases sitting between them. CDR3 length equals 13 residues. Germline lookup yields CDR1 KGHSH and CDR2 LQKENI. CDR3 coding DNA: TGTGCCAGCTCCCTCGCTACGGAAGAGACCCAGTACTTC. Translation gives CASSLATEETQYF.

V gene TRBV28 combines with J gene TRBJ2-6, with 7 bases aligning to TRBD1. Trimming removed 11 bases from V and 0 bases from J; junction bases left unmatched: 7. Germline CDR1 and CDR2: MDHEN and SYDVKM. The CDR3 has 15 amino acids. The CDR3 DNA follows: TGTGCCGCGAGGGGGCACTCCTCTGGGGCCAACGTCCTGACTTTC. As protein: CAARGHSSGANVLTF. Using reference TRBV28 and TRBJ2-6 for the parts outside the CDR3, the full variable domain is DVKVTQSSRYLVKRTGEKVFLECVQDMDHENMFWYRQDPGLGLRLIYFSYDVKMKEKGDIPEGYSVSREKKERFSLILESASTNQTSMYLCAARGHSSGANVLTFGAGSRLTVL.

The chain joins TRBV5-4 to TRBJ2-2; D not resolved. V was cut by 0 bases and J by 6 bases, with 12 bases left in between. The CDR3 runs to 15 residues. CDR1 is SGHNT and CDR2 is YYREEE in the germline V gene (reference sequence). The CDR3 is CASSLEPGTSGELFF. The CDR3 DNA reads as TGTGCCAGCAGCTTGGAACCAGGAACCTCCGGGGAGCTGTTTTTT.

CDR3 region: CASSPRLPGQGSQPQHF. The CDR3 coding sequence is TGTGCCAGTAGTCCTCGCCTTCCGGGACAGGGAAGTCAGCCCCAGCATTTT. The chain has TRBV19 and TRBJ1-5; TRBD1 matches 9 bases. J was trimmed by 6 bases and V by 5 bases; bases with no gene match: 14. Germline CDR1 is LNHDA and CDR2 is SQIVND (reference sequence). CDR3 length: 17 residues.

This rearrangement joins TRBV7-8 to TRBJ1-5, with 8 bases fitting TRBD1. CDR3 length: 14 residues. Germline trimming cut 5 bases from V and 7 bases from J; bases unmatched to any gene: 7. Germline V gives CDR1 SGHVS, CDR2 FQNEAQ. DNA for the CDR3: TGTGCCAGCAGCACACTACAGGGGGAACAGCCCCAGCATTTT. This translates into CASSTLQGEQPQHF.

The table lists this clone with a count of one. The rearrangement links TRBV19 to TRBJ1-2; 8 bases agree with TRBD1. V shed 5 bases and J 7 bases; nucleotides not matched to a gene: 6. In germline, CDR1 is LNHDA, CDR2 SQIVND (reference sequence). The CDR3 contains 13 residues. CDR3 in amino acids: CASSPRQGPGYTF. DNA for the CDR3: TGTGCCAGTAGTCCGAGACAGGGGCCTGGCTACACCTTC.

The chain carries TRBV25-1 and TRBJ2-7; D gene uncertain. CDR3 length: 13 amino acids. Germline assignment: CDR1 MGHDK and CDR2 SYGVNS. Trimming took off 2 bases at V and 10 bases at J, with 15 bases between the two ends. The CDR3 coding sequence is TGTGCCAGCAGTGAAAACTTTCGACACCGTCAGTACTTC. Its translation: CASSENFRHRQYF.

The genes are TRBV9 and TRBJ1-5, with D possibly TRBD1 on 5 matching bases. Germline values: CDR1 SGDLS, CDR2 YYNGEE. The CDR3 runs 16 residues. Trimming took 1 base from V and 5 from J, leaving 16 bases between them. The CDR3 nucleotides are TGTGCCAGCAGCGTAAGTGTCCGCAGGGATCATCAGCCCCAGCATTTT. Its protein product is CASSVSVRRDHQPQHF.